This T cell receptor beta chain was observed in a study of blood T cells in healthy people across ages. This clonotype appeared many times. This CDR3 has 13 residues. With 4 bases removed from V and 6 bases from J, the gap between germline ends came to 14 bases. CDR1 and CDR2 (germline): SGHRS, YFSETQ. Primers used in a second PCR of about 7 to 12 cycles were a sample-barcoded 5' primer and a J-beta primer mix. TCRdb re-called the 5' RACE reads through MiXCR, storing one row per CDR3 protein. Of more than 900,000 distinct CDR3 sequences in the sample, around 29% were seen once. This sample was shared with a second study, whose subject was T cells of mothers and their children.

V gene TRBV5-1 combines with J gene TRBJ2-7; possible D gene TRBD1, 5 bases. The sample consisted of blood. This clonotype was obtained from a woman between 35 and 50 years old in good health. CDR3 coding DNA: TGCGCCAGCAGCCCGGCCAGGGCCGGCGAGCAGTACTTC. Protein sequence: CASSPARAGEQYF.